Listed here are 27 T cell receptor beta chains from one sample, sequenced in a study of blood T cell repertoires in COVID-19. Only in-frame clones appear in the TCRdb table, and some are missing; sequencing was by immunoSEQ multiplex PCR. The top ten clones hold about 28% of a sample with under 150,000 clones, around 88% of them seen once. The sample consisted of peripheral blood. These receptors all stem from a human donor in a cohort sampled during active COVID-19.

A single count supports this clone. The CDR3 bases are TGTGCCAGCAGCTCGACAGGAAAGGGTAATTCACCCCTCCACTTT. Protein product: CASSSTGKGNSPLHF. This chain joins TRBV11-2 and TRBJ1-6; D is perhaps TRBD1 (6 bases). Germline V gene lookup returns CDR1 SGHAT and CDR2 FQNNGV. The CDR3 covers 15 residues. The V end was cut by 4 bases, the J end by 6 bases, with 13 bases between.

The chain has TRBV29-1 and TRBJ1-2; D is uncertain. The V and J ends lost 3 bases and 2 bases respectively, with 10 bases between them. Per germline, CDR1 SQVTM and CDR2 ANQGSEA. CDR3 length: 13 amino acids. For the CDR3, the DNA is TGCAGCGTTGACAGGTGGCCGAACTATGGCTACACCTTC. Its translation is CSVDRWPNYGYTF.

The chain recombines TRBV27 with TRBJ1-3; a weak D match, TRBD1 (5 bases). The CDR3 sequence is 16 residues long. Trimming cost V 0 bases and J 0 bases, with 9 bases left between them. Germline CDR1 and CDR2: MNHEY and SMNVEV (reference sequence). The CDR3 DNA follows: TGTGCCAGCAGTTTATCAGGGGTTCTCTCTGGAAACACCATATATTTT. Its translation: CASSLSGVLSGNTIYF.

The CDR3 nucleotides are TGTGCCAGCAGCTTAATAAGGGGACTCCGCTCTGGAAACACCATATATTTT. It specifies CASSLIRGLRSGNTIYF. The rearrangement joins TRBV7-9 to TRBJ1-3; a possible D gene is TRBD1 (5 bases). V shed 2 bases and J shed 0 bases, with 14 bases lying between them. CDR1 SEHNR and CDR2 FQNEAQ come from the germline V gene (reference sequence). There are 17 residues in the CDR3.

The rearrangement joins TRBV5-6 to TRBJ1-5; D is perhaps TRBD1 (5 bases). The CDR3 loop spans 15 amino acids. Germline V gene lookup returns CDR1 SGHDT and CDR2 YYEEEE. V lost 3 bases to trimming and J lost 3 bases, with 13 bases between them. The chain's CDR3 is CASSSRTPSNQPQHF. For the CDR3, the DNA is TGTGCCAGCAGCTCGCGGACACCTTCCAATCAGCCCCAGCATTTT.

This chain connects TRBV4-3 to TRBJ1-4, with TRBD1 identical over 10 bases. The junction had 8 bases not matched to a gene; V was cut back by 1 base and J by 3 bases. The length of the CDR3 is 18 residues. The germline gives CDR1 LGHNA, CDR2 YSLEER. CDR3 coding DNA: TGCGCCAGCAGCCAAGGGCGACAGGGGGCTTTTTCTAATGAAAAACTGTTTTTT. Residues: CASSQGRQGAFSNEKLFF.

This chain connects TRBV6-2 or TRBV6-3 to TRBJ1-5, with a possible D match to TRBD1 (6 bases). Germline V gene sequence: CDR1 MNHEY, CDR2 SVGEGT. The CDR3 consists of 17 residues. Trimming took off 1 base at V and 2 bases at J, with 15 bases between the two ends. The CDR3 coding sequence is TGTGCCAGCAGTTACTTCCCGGCCAGGGGCGGCAATCAGCCCCAGCATTTT. Translation: CASSYFPARGGNQPQHF.

The chain carries TRBV10-3 and TRBJ1-5; 10 bases are shared with TRBD1. Germline V gives CDR1 ENHRY, CDR2 SYGVKD. V gave up 5 bases and J gave up 2 bases; unmatched junction bases: 3. The length of the CDR3 is 15 residues. CDR3 coding DNA: TGTGCCATCAGTACGGGACAGGGGCGCAATCAGCCCCAGCATTTT. The encoded protein is CAISTGQGRNQPQHF.

J is TRBJ1-1 and V is TRBV12-3 or TRBV12-4, with a possible D match to TRBD1 (5 bases). This CDR3 is built from 13 residues. Trimming left V 5 bases short and J 3 bases short, with 10 bases between. The CDR3 DNA follows: TGTGCCAGCAGTCTAGACAGATACACTGAAGCTTTCTTT. Amino acids: CASSLDRYTEAFF.

For this clone: Other DNA sequences of this sample code for an identical CDR3. The chain is built from TRBV19 and TRBJ2-5, with 9 bases lining up with TRBD1. J lost 1 base, V lost 7 bases, and 4 bases had no gene match. The CDR3 is 14 residues long. From germline, CDR1 is LNHDA and CDR2 SQIVND (reference sequence). CDR3 loop: CASKRTGVQETQYF. In DNA form, the CDR3 reads TGTGCCAGTAAACGGACAGGGGTCCAAGAGACCCAGTACTTC. Complete variable domain (other parts from reference TRBV19 and TRBJ2-5): DGGITQSPKYLFRKEGQNVTLSCEQNLNHDAMYWYRQDPGQGLRLIYYSQIVNDFQKGDIAEGYSVSREKKESFPLTVTSAQKNPTAFYLCASKRTGVQETQYFGPGTRLLVL.

The chain carries TRBV5-8 and TRBJ1-4, with TRBD1 as a possible D gene (5 bases). V was shortened by 1 base and J by 6 bases, with 13 bases between the two germline ends. The CDR3 is 15 residues long. The V gene's germline CDR1 is SGHTS and CDR2 YDEGEE. CDR3 DNA: TGTGCCAGCAGCTTGAGGGGTCAGTTTCATGAAAAACTGTTTTTT. Translation: CASSLRGQFHEKLFF.

CDR3 nucleotide sequence: TGTGCCAGCAGCGGGCGCTACGAGCAGTACTTC. It encodes CASSGRYEQYF. This sequence joins TRBV7-9 and TRBJ2-7; no reliable D call. The length of the CDR3 is 11 residues. The germline V and J ends were trimmed by 5 bases and 3 bases, with 5 bases remaining between them. CDR1 and CDR2 from the germline V gene are SEHNR and FQNEAQ (reference sequence).

The rearrangement uses TRBV5-1 and TRBJ2-7; perhaps TRBD1 as D (6 bases). Germline CDR1 is SGHRS and CDR2 is YFSETQ. Trimming shortened V by 0 bases and J by 3 bases, and 10 bases separated the two germline ends. The CDR3 has 14 residues. Written as DNA, the CDR3 is TGCGCCAGCAGCTTGGTGGGACACAGCTACGAGCAGTACTTC. Protein sequence: CASSLVGHSYEQYF.

The J gene is TRBJ2-1, the V gene TRBV29-1, with 9 bases fitting TRBD1. Germline V lookup: CDR1 SQVTM, CDR2 ANQGSEA. Trimming at V came to 7 bases and at J to 6 bases, leaving 4 bases not matched to a gene. CDR3 size: 12 residues. The CDR3 coding sequence is TGCAGCGCCGGGACAGGGCTCAATGAGCAGTTCTTC. This translates into CSAGTGLNEQFF.

The chain combines TRBV30 with TRBJ2-6, with D perhaps matching TRBD1 (5 bases). In germline, CDR1 is GTSNPN, CDR2 SVGIG (reference sequence). The CDR3 has 16 amino acids. The V end lost 2 bases, the J end lost 0 bases, and 11 bases lay between the germline ends. The CDR3 spells CAWSSAGNSGANVLTF. The CDR3 DNA reads as TGTGCCTGGAGTTCGGCAGGGAACTCTGGGGCCAACGTCCTGACTTTC.

This chain links TRBV7-9 with TRBJ2-3, with 9 positions matching TRBD1. This CDR3 spans 14 amino acids. V shed 2 bases, J shed 7 bases, and the junction held 4 bases outside the gene matches. Per the germline V gene, CDR1 is SEHNR and CDR2 is FQNEAQ (reference sequence). CDR3: CASSLNRGRNTQYF. CDR3 in DNA: TGTGCCAGCAGCTTAAACAGGGGGCGGAATACGCAGTATTTT.

The V call is TRBV6-2 or TRBV6-3, the J call TRBJ2-4, with D possibly matching TRBD1 (6 bases). The CDR3 consists of 18 residues. The ends were cut back, 3 bases at V and 0 bases at J, with 18 bases in the middle. In germline, CDR1 is MNHEY, CDR2 SVGEGT. CDR3 loop: CASSYSTQGELAKNIQYF. CDR3 bases: TGTGCCAGCAGTTATTCCACACAGGGCGAACTAGCCAAAAACATTCAGTACTTC.

The chain carries TRBV4-3 and TRBJ2-3; D remains unclear. Trimming took off 5 bases at V and 0 bases at J, with 15 bases between the two ends. Germline CDR1 is LGHNA and CDR2 is YSLEER. The CDR3 has 16 residues. CDR3 sequence reads: CASSGRWQASTDTQYF. The DNA of the CDR3 is TGCGCCAGCAGCGGAAGATGGCAGGCGAGCACAGATACGCAGTATTTT.

The chain uses TRBV11-2 and TRBJ2-1; 7 bases fit TRBD2. The CDR3 length is 16 residues. The V segment lost 5 bases and the J segment 2 bases; nucleotides outside the gene matches: 9. The germline V gene encodes CDR1 SGHAT and CDR2 FQNNGV. CDR3 DNA sequence: TGTGCCAGCAGCCTCGAGCGGGGTCGCGCCTACAATGAGCAGTTCTTC. This sequence encodes CASSLERGRAYNEQFF.

The genes are TRBV2 and TRBJ2-1; 7 nucleotides align to TRBD1. CDR3 length: 14 amino acids. Germline loops: CDR1 SNHLY, CDR2 FYNNEI. The junction had 4 bases not matched to a gene; V was cut back by 4 bases and J by 4 bases. CDR3 in DNA: TGTGCCAGCAGTGGAGGGGGCGTGTACAATGAGCAGTTCTTC. It specifies CASSGGGVYNEQFF. Variable domain in full (rest from reference TRBV2 and TRBJ2-1): EPEVTQTPSHQVTQMGQEVILRCVPISNHLYFYWYRQILGQKVEFLVSFYNNEISEKSEIFDDQFSVERPDGSNFTLKIRSTKLEDSAMYFCASSGGGVYNEQFFGPGTRLTVL.

CDR3 protein: CASSFTGVNPYEQYF. CDR3 sequence (DNA): TGCGCCAGCAGCTTTACGGGGGTGAATCCCTACGAGCAGTACTTC. This chain connects TRBV5-1 to TRBJ2-7; tentatively, D is TRBD2 (6 bases). Germline CDR1 is SGHRS and CDR2 is YFSETQ. The germline V and J ends were trimmed by 2 bases and 2 bases, with 14 bases remaining between them. The CDR3 loop spans 15 amino acids.

This clone came up once. The chain employs TRBV18 and TRBJ1-1; D uncertain. The CDR3 has 13 amino acids. Per the germline V gene, CDR1 is KGHSH and CDR2 is LQKENI. Trimming stripped 10 bases from V and 3 bases from J, with 15 bases between. DNA of the CDR3: TGTGCCACCTCGCAACGGGTAGACACTGAAGCTTTCTTT. Protein sequence: CATSQRVDTEAFF.

The chain joins TRBV7-2 to TRBJ2-5; 8 bases match TRBD2. Germline CDR1 SGHTA, CDR2 FQGNSA. The CDR3 runs 15 residues. The V gene end was trimmed by 4 bases and the J gene end by 1 base; junction bases not matched to a gene: 5. The CDR3 sequence: CASSSFGGAQETQYF. The CDR3 DNA is TGTGCCAGCAGCTCCTTCGGGGGGGCCCAAGAGACCCAGTACTTC.

The chain has TRBV4-2 and TRBJ2-7, with TRBD2 as a possible D gene (6 bases). This CDR3 has 16 amino acids. Between the trimmed V and J ends, which lost 4 bases and 3 bases, there was a span of 19 bases. Germline CDR1 and CDR2: LGHNA and YNFKEQ. The DNA for the CDR3 is TGTGCCAGCAGCCCCTCCCGGGGGATGCGAATCTACGAGCAGTACTTC. Its protein is CASSPSRGMRIYEQYF.

The chain carries TRBV28 and TRBJ2-7; 12 positions agree with TRBD1. This CDR3 is 15 amino acids long. CDR1 and CDR2 from the germline V gene are MDHEN and SYDVKM. V was pared by 4 bases and J by 6 bases, with 7 bases of the junction left unmatched. CDR3 region: CASSSPGQGASEQYF. CDR3 bases: TGTGCCAGCAGTTCCCCGGGACAGGGGGCCTCCGAGCAGTACTTC.

This clone occurred a few times. This chain links TRBV7-9 with TRBJ1-1; no clear D gene. Trimming removed 0 bases at V and 3 bases at J, with 8 bases between. The CDR3 loop spans 14 amino acids. Germline V gene data show CDR1 as SEHNR and CDR2 as FQNEAQ (reference sequence). In nucleotides, the CDR3 is TGTGCCAGCAGCTTAGCGTCGGGATACACTGAAGCTTTCTTT. Translated, it gives CASSLASGYTEAFF.

The chain is built from TRBV6-2 or TRBV6-3 and TRBJ2-5; D gene uncertain. Trimming left V 0 bases short and J 7 bases short, with 9 bases between. Looked up from germline, CDR1 is MNHEY and CDR2 is SVGEGT. The CDR3 spans 13 residues. Here the CDR3 DNA reads TGTGCCAGCAGTTACTCGATTACTCCGACCCAGTACTTC. It translates to CASSYSITPTQYF.